The T cell receptor (beta chain) under discussion was sequenced for a study of T cell changes during pregnancy in multiple sclerosis. The CDR3 extends over 15 amino acids. J lost 5 bases, V lost 2 bases, and 6 bases had no gene match. Per germline, CDR1 MNHNY and CDR2 SVGAGI (reference sequence). The protocol was immunoSEQ multiplex PCR, while the TCRdb copy is restricted to in-frame clones and leaves out a portion. Here the sample spans about 120,000 clones, approximately 94% being singletons. The specimen was peripheral blood, collected before pregnancy. The clonotype comes from a female donor with multiple sclerosis, enrolled in a pregnancy study. The gene calls are TRBV6-6 and TRBJ2-7; TRBD2 aligns across 10 bases. The CDR3: CASSYPSGGRHEQYF. CDR3 in DNA: TGTGCCAGCAGTTACCCTAGCGGGGGCCGGCACGAGCAGTACTTC.